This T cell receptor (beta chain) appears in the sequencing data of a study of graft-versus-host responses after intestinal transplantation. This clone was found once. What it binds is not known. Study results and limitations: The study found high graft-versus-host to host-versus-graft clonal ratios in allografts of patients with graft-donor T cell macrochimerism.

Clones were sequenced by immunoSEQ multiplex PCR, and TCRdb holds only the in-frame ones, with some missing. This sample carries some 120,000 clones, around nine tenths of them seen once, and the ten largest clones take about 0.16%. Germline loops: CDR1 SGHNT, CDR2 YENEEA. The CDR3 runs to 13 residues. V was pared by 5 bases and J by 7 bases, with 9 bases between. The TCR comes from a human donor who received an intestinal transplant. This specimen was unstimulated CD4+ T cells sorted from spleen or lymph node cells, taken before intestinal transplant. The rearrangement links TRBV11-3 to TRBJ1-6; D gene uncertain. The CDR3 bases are TGTGCCAGCAGCCCAACACAGAATTCACCCCTCCACTTT. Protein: CASSPTQNSPLHF.